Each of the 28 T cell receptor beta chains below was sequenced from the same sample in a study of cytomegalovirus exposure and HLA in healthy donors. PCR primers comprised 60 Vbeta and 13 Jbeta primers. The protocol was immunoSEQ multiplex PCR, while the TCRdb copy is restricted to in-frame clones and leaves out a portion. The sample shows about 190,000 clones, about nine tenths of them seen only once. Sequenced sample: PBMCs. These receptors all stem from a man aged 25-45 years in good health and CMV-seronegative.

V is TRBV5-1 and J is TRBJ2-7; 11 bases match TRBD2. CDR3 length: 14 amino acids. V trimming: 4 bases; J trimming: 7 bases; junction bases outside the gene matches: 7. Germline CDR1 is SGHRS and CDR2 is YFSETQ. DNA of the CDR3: TGCGCCAGCAGCCCGCAGACTAGCGGGGCGGAGCAGTACTTC. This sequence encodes CASSPQTSGAEQYF.

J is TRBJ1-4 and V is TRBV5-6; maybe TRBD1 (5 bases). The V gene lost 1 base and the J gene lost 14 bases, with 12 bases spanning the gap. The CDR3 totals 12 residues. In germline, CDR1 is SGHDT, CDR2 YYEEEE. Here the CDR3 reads CASSLLAGRLFF. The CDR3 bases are TGTGCCAGCAGCTTGTTGGCAGGGCGGCTGTTTTTT.

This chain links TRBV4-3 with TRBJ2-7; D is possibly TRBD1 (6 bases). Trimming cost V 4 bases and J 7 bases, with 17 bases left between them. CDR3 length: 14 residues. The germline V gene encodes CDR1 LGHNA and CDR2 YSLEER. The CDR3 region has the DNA TGCGCCAGCAGCCCATATAGAGGGGGTGGGGAGCAGTACTTC. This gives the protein CASSPYRGGGEQYF.

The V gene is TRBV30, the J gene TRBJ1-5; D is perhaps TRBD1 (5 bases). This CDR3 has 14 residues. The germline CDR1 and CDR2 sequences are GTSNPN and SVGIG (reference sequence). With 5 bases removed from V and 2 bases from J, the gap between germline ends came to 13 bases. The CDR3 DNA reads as TGTGCCTGGGGGGCCGGGGGACGCAATCAGCCCCAGCATTTT. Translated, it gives CAWGAGGRNQPQHF.

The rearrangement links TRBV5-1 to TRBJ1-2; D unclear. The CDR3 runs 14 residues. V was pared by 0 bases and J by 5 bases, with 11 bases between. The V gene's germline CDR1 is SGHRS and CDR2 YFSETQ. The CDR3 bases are TGCGCCAGCAGCTTGGGTCAGACTTTTTATGGCTACACCTTC. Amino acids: CASSLGQTFYGYTF.

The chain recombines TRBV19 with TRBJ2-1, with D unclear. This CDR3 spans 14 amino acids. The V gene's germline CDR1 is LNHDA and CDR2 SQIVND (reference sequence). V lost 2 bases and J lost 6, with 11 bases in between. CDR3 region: CASSILSPPNEQFF. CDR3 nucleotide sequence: TGTGCCAGTAGTATATTGAGCCCCCCCAATGAGCAGTTCTTC.

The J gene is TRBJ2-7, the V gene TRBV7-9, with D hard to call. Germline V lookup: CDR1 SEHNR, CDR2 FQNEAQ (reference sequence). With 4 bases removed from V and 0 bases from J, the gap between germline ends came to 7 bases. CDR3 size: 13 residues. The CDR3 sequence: CASSSKSSYEQYF. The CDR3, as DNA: TGTGCCAGCAGCTCAAAGAGCTCCTACGAGCAGTACTTC.

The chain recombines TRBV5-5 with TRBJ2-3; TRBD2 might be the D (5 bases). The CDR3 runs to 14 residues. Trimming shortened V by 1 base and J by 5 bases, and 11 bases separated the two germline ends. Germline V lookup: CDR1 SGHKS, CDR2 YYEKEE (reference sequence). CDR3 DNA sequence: TGTGCCAGCAGCTTGCGTATACGGGGAGATACGCAGTATTTT. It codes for CASSLRIRGDTQYF.

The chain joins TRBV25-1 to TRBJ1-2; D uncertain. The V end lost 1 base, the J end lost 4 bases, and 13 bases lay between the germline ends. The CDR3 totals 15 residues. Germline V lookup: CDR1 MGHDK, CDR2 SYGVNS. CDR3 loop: CASSEWAGGGYGYTF. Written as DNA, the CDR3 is TGTGCCAGCAGTGAATGGGCAGGAGGTGGCTATGGCTACACCTTC.

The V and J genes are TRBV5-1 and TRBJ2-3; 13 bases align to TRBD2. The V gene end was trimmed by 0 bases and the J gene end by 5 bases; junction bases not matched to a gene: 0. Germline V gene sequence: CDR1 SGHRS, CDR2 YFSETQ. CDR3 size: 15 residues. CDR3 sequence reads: CASSLGLAGGDTQYF. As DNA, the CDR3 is TGCGCCAGCAGCTTGGGACTAGCGGGGGGAGATACGCAGTATTTT.

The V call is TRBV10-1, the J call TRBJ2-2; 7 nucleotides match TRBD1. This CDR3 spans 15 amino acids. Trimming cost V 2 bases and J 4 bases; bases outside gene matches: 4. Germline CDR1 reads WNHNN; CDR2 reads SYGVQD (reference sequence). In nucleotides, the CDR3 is TGCGCCAGCAGTGAGACAGGGGCGGGCACCGGGGAGCTGTTTTTT. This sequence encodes CASSETGAGTGELFF.

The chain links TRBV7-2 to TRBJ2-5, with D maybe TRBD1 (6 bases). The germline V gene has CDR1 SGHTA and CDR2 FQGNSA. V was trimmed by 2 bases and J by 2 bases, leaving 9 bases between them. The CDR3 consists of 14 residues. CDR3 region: CASSLRQGQETQYF. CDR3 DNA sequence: TGTGCCAGCAGCTTACGGCAGGGGCAAGAGACCCAGTACTTC.

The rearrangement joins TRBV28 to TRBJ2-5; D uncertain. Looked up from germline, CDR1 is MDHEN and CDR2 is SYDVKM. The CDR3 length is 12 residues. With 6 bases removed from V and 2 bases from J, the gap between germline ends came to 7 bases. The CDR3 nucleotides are TGTGCCAGCAGATCAGCGCAAGAGACCCAGTACTTC. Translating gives CASRSAQETQYF.

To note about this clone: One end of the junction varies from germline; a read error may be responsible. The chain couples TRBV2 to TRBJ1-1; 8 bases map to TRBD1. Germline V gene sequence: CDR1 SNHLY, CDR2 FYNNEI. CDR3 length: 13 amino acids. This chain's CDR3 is CASSGQGYTGAFF. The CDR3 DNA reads TGTGCCAGCAGTGGACAGGGGTACACTGGAGCTTTCTTT.

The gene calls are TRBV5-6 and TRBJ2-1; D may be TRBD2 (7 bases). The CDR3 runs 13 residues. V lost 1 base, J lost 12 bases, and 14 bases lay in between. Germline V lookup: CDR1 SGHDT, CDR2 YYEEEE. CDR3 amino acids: CASSLRGGAGQFF. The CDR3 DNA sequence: TGTGCCAGCAGCTTGAGGGGGGGCGCAGGGCAGTTCTTC.

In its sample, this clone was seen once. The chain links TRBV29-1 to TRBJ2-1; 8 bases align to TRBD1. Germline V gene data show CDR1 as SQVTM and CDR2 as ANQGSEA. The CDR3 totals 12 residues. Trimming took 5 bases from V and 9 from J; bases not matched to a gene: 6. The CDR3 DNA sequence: TGCAGCGTTCCCCAGGGGGCCGGTGAGCAGTTCTTC. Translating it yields CSVPQGAGEQFF.

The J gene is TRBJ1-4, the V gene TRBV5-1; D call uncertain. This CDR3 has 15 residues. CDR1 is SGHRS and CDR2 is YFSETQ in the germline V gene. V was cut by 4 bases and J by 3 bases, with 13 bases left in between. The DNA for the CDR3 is TGCGCCAGCAGCCTATCTACAGCACCTAATGAAAAACTGTTTTTT. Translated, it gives CASSLSTAPNEKLFF.

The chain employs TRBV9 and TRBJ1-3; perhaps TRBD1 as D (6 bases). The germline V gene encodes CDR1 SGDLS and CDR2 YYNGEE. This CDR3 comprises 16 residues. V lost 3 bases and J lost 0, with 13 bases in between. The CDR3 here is CASSARQDSSGNTIYF. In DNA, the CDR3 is TGTGCCAGCAGCGCCCGACAGGACTCCTCTGGAAACACCATATATTTT.

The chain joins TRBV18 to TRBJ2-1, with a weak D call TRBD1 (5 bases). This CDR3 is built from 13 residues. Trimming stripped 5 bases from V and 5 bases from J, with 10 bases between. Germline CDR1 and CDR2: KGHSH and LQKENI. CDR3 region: CASSYLQDNEQFF. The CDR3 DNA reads TGTGCCAGCTCATACCTACAGGACAATGAGCAGTTCTTC.

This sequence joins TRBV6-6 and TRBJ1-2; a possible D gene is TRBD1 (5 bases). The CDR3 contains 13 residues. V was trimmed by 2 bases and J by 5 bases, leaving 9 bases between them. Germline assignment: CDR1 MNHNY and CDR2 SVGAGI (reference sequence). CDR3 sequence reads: CASSYRQGYGYTF. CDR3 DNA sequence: TGTGCCAGCAGTTACCGGCAGGGATATGGCTACACCTTC.

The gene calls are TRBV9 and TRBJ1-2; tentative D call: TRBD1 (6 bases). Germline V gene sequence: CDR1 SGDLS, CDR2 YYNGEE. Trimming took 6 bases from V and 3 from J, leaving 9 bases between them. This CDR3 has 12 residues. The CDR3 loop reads CASKTGYYGYTF. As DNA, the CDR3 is TGTGCCAGCAAAACAGGGTACTATGGCTACACCTTC.

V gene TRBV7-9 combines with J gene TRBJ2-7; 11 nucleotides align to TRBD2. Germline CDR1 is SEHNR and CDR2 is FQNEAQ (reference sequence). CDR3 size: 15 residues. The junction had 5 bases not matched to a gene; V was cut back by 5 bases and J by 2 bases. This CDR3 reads CASSTIAGGTYEQYF. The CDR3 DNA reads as TGTGCCAGCAGCACTATAGCGGGGGGGACCTACGAGCAGTACTTC.

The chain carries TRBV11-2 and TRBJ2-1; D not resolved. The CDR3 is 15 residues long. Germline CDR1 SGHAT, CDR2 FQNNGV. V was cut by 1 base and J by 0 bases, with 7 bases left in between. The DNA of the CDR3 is TGTGCCAGCAGCTTAGGCCTGAGCTCCTACAATGAGCAGTTCTTC. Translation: CASSLGLSSYNEQFF.

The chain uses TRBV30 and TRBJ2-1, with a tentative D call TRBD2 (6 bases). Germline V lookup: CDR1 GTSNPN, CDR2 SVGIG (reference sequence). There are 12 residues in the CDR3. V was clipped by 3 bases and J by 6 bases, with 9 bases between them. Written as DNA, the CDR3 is TGTGCCTGGAGCCATAGCGGCAATGAGCAGTTCTTC. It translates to CAWSHSGNEQFF.

This chain's CDR3 is CSVTRDRYTEAFF. DNA of the CDR3: TGCAGCGTGACCCGGGACAGATACACTGAAGCTTTCTTT. The rearrangement joins TRBV29-1 to TRBJ1-1, with 7 bases that match TRBD1. CDR3 length equals 13 residues. Germline V gene sequence: CDR1 SQVTM, CDR2 ANQGSEA. The V segment lost 6 bases and the J segment 3 bases; nucleotides outside the gene matches: 7. Complete variable domain (other parts from reference TRBV29-1 and TRBJ1-1): SAVISQKPSRDICQRGTSLTIQCQVDSQVTMMFWYRQQPGQSLTLIATANQGSEATYESGFVIDKFPISRPNLTFSTLTVSNMSPEDSSIYLCSVTRDRYTEAFFGQGTRLTVV.

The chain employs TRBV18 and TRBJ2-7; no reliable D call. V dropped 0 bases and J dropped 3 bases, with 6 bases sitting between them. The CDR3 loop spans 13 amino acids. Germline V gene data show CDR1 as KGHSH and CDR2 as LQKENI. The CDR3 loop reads CASSPPANYEQYF. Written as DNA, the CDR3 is TGTGCCAGCTCACCACCGGCCAACTACGAGCAGTACTTC.

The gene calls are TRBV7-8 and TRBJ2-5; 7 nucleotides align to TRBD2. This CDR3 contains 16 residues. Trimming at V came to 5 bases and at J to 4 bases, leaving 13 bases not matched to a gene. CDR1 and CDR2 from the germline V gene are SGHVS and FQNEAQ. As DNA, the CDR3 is TGTGCCAGCAGCCCCGCCGCTTCGACTAGCCGAGAGACCCAGTACTTC. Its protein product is CASSPAASTSRETQYF.

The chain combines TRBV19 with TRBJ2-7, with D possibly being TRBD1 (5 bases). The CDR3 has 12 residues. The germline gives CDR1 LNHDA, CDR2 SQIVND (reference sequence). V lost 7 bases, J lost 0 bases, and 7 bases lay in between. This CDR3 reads CASTGNSYEQYF. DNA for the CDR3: TGTGCCAGTACAGGGAACTCCTACGAGCAGTACTTC.